This T cell receptor (beta chain) was recorded in a study of cytomegalovirus exposure and HLA in healthy donors listed by TCRdb under 2017. As for the study more broadly: An earlier analysis of a few hundred of the donors reported 276 Gb of sequence data and some 110 million unique TCR beta sequences obtained from around 190 million T cells. In addition to the first cohort of 666 subjects, a separate validation cohort of around 110 different subjects was used. Genome-wide SNP genotypes for about three fifths of the roughly 670 donors were used in a later genetic analysis, which treated that subset as a discovery cohort. All discovery cohort repertoires had been generated on a single sequencing platform. About 280 gigabases of sequencing data and 75 million to 85 million unique TCR sequences made up an early release that covered 500 to 650 HLA-typed donors. The number of typed donors differed by locus: roughly 629-640 for A, B, C, DRB1 and DQB1; 500 to 550 for DQA1; approximately 610 for DPA1; and about 470 for DPB1. Donor age, sex, ethnicity and CMV serostatus were compiled together with the repertoire data. On average, around 240,000 unique TCR beta nucleotide sequences were sequenced per donor among some 430 genotyped donors of the cohort, with roughly 19% of those sequences being non-productive. An earlier analysis of fewer than 750 of the donors used high-throughput TCR beta sequencing to judge whether each TCR beta V gene segment behaved as functional or pseudogenic. To predict cytomegalovirus infection status, the study brought together high-throughput TCR immunosequencing, statistical association of individual TCRs with disease status, and machine learning. In a later analysis, previously published TCR beta repertoires from roughly 710 donors were re-analyzed and high-resolution HLA genotyping was added so that TCR occurrence patterns could be studied. The T cell repertoires of under 750 subjects were profiled by immunosequencing and related to cytomegalovirus serostatus. The study aimed to test whether signatures of past pathogen exposure could be identified by cataloging public T cell receptors. The genetic ancestry cluster associated with self-reported Caucasian donors included 81% of the 300 to 400 genotyped donors. HLA typing included class I and class II loci at four-digit resolution. Rather than using new phenotypic data, the later analysis identified candidate immune exposures from TCR beta sequences and from how often those sequences occurred across donors. Roughly five DR-DQ haplotypes were handled as single units for association and clustering because linkage in the cohort was strong. The research as a whole found: According to a later analysis, most CMV-associated TCR beta chains appeared to be HLA-restricted, and the HLA associations seemed to be driven largely by CMV exposure. According to a later genetic analysis, donors in an Asian-associated ancestry cluster had fewer N-insertions in productive TCRs than the approximately 670-donor mean. In the study, approximately 150 TCR beta chains were listed as associated with cytomegalovirus. Several of the top co-occurrence clusters appeared to be linked to parvovirus B19, influenza, CMV and Epstein-Barr virus, according to a later analysis. The earlier analysis of some 560 of the donors excluded around 17 rarely observed V segments, including chromosome 9 orphons, because counts were too low. A later genetic analysis associated a missense DCLRE1C variant with V-gene and J-gene trimming of TCR beta chains, and an independent cohort replicated the association. Sequencing depth was assumed to be roughly uniform across donors in the presence/absence analyses, though that assumption may not hold. In a later analysis, around 15,000 TCR beta sequences were associated with specific HLA alleles at a false discovery rate of 0.05. In a later analysis, the rate of TCR association differed among HLA loci, with DRB1 alleles having the most associated TCRs and HLA-C alleles having the fewest. A cluster of highly shared sequence variants was judged likely to be a technical artifact of the sequencing pipeline. A further reported finding was that TCR beta sequences accurately predicted the HLA-A and HLA-B alleles for most subjects in the first cohort. Compared with equally common non-associated chains, HLA-associated TCR beta chains in a later analysis were more clonally expanded and had lower generation probabilities. Correlated functional status among segregating V segments might reflect linkage disequilibrium, but an unknown experimental factor could not be ruled out. In both the original and validation cohorts, the classifier was reported to diagnose cytomegalovirus status with high specificity and sensitivity. The authors suggested that the approach could potentially be generalized to other disease states and immunological phenotypes. Across donors, most TCR sequences were observed very rarely, whereas some public TCRs were present in many individuals. HLA typing was unavailable for some donors at each locus, so association tests used only the typed subset. When HLA alleles, especially DR and DQ, strongly co-occurred, attributing TCR associations to individual alleles was difficult. In this cohort, only TCR beta chains were sequenced, and detectable features were limited by the absence of alpha or paired-chain data. Immune exposure information for the cohort was limited to CMV serostatus. Three of the identified cytomegalovirus-associated TCR beta chains were confirmed in vitro to be specific for cytomegalovirus antigens. In an earlier analysis of some 500 of the donors, most TCR beta V segments were observed in productive rearrangements about 87% or about 30% of the time, broadly matching IMGT annotations. Some IMGT-functional V segments, including TRBV6-2 and TRBV6-3, could not be distinguished by the 87-base-pair reads and were therefore excluded.

The CDR3 runs 14 amino acids, cysteine and phenylalanine included. The kept DNA is CDR3 alone, 42 bases in frame from the first base. The germline V gene (reference sequence) supplies CDR1 LNHDA and CDR2 SQIVND. Compared with germline, V lacks 6 bases and J lacks 0 bases; bases without a gene match: 2. About this clone: There is no known antigen for this receptor. The input lacks base qualities; no much larger clone sits a single base away.

The cohort was made up of around 720 healthy bone marrow donors. Cohort members were all nominally healthy when sampled, although unrecorded immune exposures were likely present. The donor was CMV seropositive and belonged to the group of 270 or so seropositive cohort members. A peripheral blood sample was collected from each donor, and TCR beta sequencing was performed on peripheral blood mononuclear cells. The Qiagen DNeasy Blood Extraction Kit was used to extract genomic DNA from the blood cell samples. The library came from the immunoSEQ multiplex PCR assay. The multiplex PCR relied on a mix of 60 forward primers for TCR Vbeta segments and 13 reverse primers for TCR Jbeta segments. A multiplex PCR assay on genomic DNA amplified the CDR3 region of rearranged TCR beta genes. The Illumina HiSeq System was used to sequence the amplified TCR beta libraries as 87-base-pair reads. In the authors' own workflow: In a later analysis, tens of millions of unique TCR beta chains were counted across the 500 to 700 repertoires, and around 10 million of these chains were shared by at least two donors. Raw reads were error-corrected and collapsed into unique sequences by a nearest-neighbor algorithm in which closely related sequences were merged to remove PCR and sequencing errors. V, D and J gene segments were assigned by aligning CDR3 sequences to IMGT reference sequences. For a sequence to be retained, a match of at least six nucleotides to both a V gene segment and a J gene segment was required. Rearrangements were called productive when the CDR3 lacked stop codons and stayed in frame with V and J; all others were non-productive. CDR3 was defined by IMGT convention, running from the second conserved V-encoded cysteine to the conserved J-encoded phenylalanine. The earlier analysis of 550 to 650 of the donors excluded any sequence lacking an unambiguous match to a single V gene segment. An earlier analysis of 587 of the donors classified V segments as functional when productive rearrangements were above 56.7% and as segregating when the standard deviation between donors was above 5%. A statistical classification framework was built for diagnosing cytomegalovirus status from the catalog of TCR beta chain sequences. A later analysis assigned V and J genes by comparing TCR nucleotide sequences with IMGT/GENE-DB human TR gene sequences. Using the TCRdist pipeline, a later analysis assigned CDR3 sequences along with most-parsimonious VDJ recombination scenarios. In a later analysis, each TCR beta chain was defined by its CDR3 amino acid sequence together with its V-gene family, and reads lacking a unique V-gene family were excluded. In a later analysis, around 650 highly shared, low-generation-probability nucleotide sequences were removed to address suspected cross-contamination and a sequencing artifact. For each public chain, a later analysis derived a clonal expansion index from normalized ranks of inferred template counts within each repertoire. In a later analysis, generation probabilities were computed with a VDJ recombination model fitted to out-of-frame rearrangements, and the resulting probabilities were checked against IGoR. In a later analysis, hypergeometric tests were used to score TCR-TCR, TCR-HLA and TCR-CMV co-occurrence, with a repertoire-size bias correction applied to TCR pairs. A later analysis estimated false discovery rates by permuting HLA or CMV assignments 20 times. A later analysis grouped co-occurring TCRs with DBSCAN, adding TCRdist sequence similarity when clustering within HLA-allele-positive subsets. Repertoires with fewer than 30,000 or more than 120,000 public chains, plus five repertoires with anomalous nucleotide sharing, were excluded from co-occurrence clustering. The immuneACCESS repertoire file appears here via TCRdb, limited to in-frame rearrangements. These files lack a portion of the clones; in checked studies, under half of the deficit traces to unresolved V genes, and the cause of the others is not known. D and trimming were read from the DNA, whereas the V and J calls and clone size are those reported in that table. The sample table lists about 130,000 clones, approximately 70% of them with a count of one. The ten largest make up more than 4.5% of the sample.

The source of this sequence is a man aged 60-69 years in good health and CMV-seropositive. The rearrangement combines TRBV19 with TRBJ1-1; 9 nucleotides in the junction match TRBD1. Sequencing used PBMCs. The DNA sequence follows: TGTGCCAGTAGGGGACAGGGCATGAACACTGAAGCTTTCTTT. Translated, this gives CASRGQGMNTEAFF.